This passage covers 26 T cell receptor beta chains from one sample sequenced in a study of OX40 agonist ivuxolimab in advanced cancers. Sequencing used immunoSEQ multiplex PCR; TCRdb keeps in-frame clones, though not all of them. The sample contains over 35,000 clones, over 65% of which appear only once. This sample comprised CD4+ or CD8+ T cells sorted from blood, obtained in a trial of the OX40 agonist ivuxolimab. The receptors stem from an adult with an advanced solid tumor such as melanoma, head and neck, liver or kidney cancer.

J is TRBJ1-1 and V is TRBV7-2; TRBD1 is a possible D gene (5 bases). V was clipped by 2 bases and J by 10 bases, with 14 bases between them. Germline CDR1 reads SGHTA; CDR2 reads FQGNSA. There are 13 residues in the CDR3. CDR3 sequence (DNA): TGTGCCAGCAGCTTACTAGAAGGGGCTCCAGCTTTCTTT. Translating it yields CASSLLEGAPAFF.

The chain couples TRBV5-6 to TRBJ2-5; TRBD2 is a possible D gene (6 bases). CDR3 length: 17 amino acids. The V gene lost 0 bases and the J gene lost 2 bases, with 17 bases spanning the gap. The germline V gene encodes CDR1 SGHDT and CDR2 YYEEEE. Here the CDR3 DNA reads TGTGCCAGCAGCTTGGCCAAATTGGGACTGGCGCAAGAGACCCAGTACTTC. It encodes CASSLAKLGLAQETQYF.

The J gene is TRBJ2-7, the V gene TRBV5-1, with D perhaps matching TRBD1 (6 bases). The V end lost 5 bases, the J end lost 4 bases, and 19 bases lay between the germline ends. Germline-derived CDR1 and CDR2 are SGHRS and YFSETQ. The CDR3 consists of 15 residues. The CDR3 loop is CASRSLRQGKYEQYF. Here the CDR3 DNA reads TGCGCCAGCAGGTCGCTTCGGCAGGGGAAGTACGAGCAGTACTTC.

The rearrangement uses TRBV6-5 and TRBJ2-7, with a tentative D call TRBD1 (5 bases). V was clipped by 4 bases and J by 2 bases, with 18 bases between them. Germline CDR1 MNHEY, CDR2 SVGAGI. The CDR3 extends over 16 amino acids. CDR3: CASSSSPLGAPYEQYF. CDR3 coding DNA: TGTGCCAGCAGTTCCTCTCCCTTAGGGGCGCCCTACGAGCAGTACTTC.

The CDR3 sequence: CAISSGASSYNEQFF. In DNA form, the CDR3 reads TGTGCCATCAGTAGCGGAGCCAGCTCCTACAATGAGCAGTTCTTC. The chain carries TRBV10-3 and TRBJ2-1; D may be TRBD2 (5 bases). Germline V lookup: CDR1 ENHRY, CDR2 SYGVKD. The CDR3 has 15 amino acids. Deletions cut 5 bases from V and 0 bases from J, with 11 bases between.

This clone has only one observation. The rearrangement links TRBV4-3 to TRBJ1-1, with no clear D. The CDR3 has 15 residues. V lost 0 bases to trimming and J lost 3 bases, with 11 bases between them. Germline CDR1 LGHNA, CDR2 YSLEER. The CDR3 sequence is CASSQESGMHTEAFF. CDR3 nucleotide sequence: TGCGCCAGCAGCCAAGAGTCGGGTATGCACACTGAAGCTTTCTTT.

This clone has more than one count but fewer than ten. This chain connects TRBV7-8 to TRBJ2-5, with D uncertain. The CDR3 length is 16 residues. V was trimmed by 2 bases and J by 0 bases, leaving 13 bases between them. Germline loops: CDR1 SGHVS, CDR2 FQNEAQ. The CDR3 DNA sequence: TGTGCCAGCAGCTTAAAAAGGTTTGGTGACCAAGAGACCCAGTACTTC. It is translated as CASSLKRFGDQETQYF.

A note on this clone: Mismatch with germline at one junction end may stem from a read error. The chain links TRBV10-3 to TRBJ1-1; TRBD1 might be the D (6 bases). The CDR3 covers 11 residues. Germline CDR1 and CDR2: ENHRY and SYGVKD. The CDR3 protein is CATGDNTEAFF. The CDR3 coding sequence is TGCGCGACAGGTGATAACACTGAAGCTTTCTTT.

This clone is medium-sized (0.01 to 0.1%) in the sample. V usage is TRBV9 and J usage is TRBJ1-3, with D tentatively TRBD1 (6 bases). Looked up from germline, CDR1 is SGDLS and CDR2 is YYNGEE. Trimming shortened V by 4 bases and J by 0 bases, and 11 bases separated the two germline ends. CDR3 length equals 15 residues. The CDR3 nucleotides are TGTGCCAGCAGCTTACAGGGTTACTCTGGAAACACCATATATTTT. It yields the protein CASSLQGYSGNTIYF.

This rearrangement joins TRBV5-1 to TRBJ2-7; the D gene is possibly TRBD2 (6 bases). V was clipped by 0 bases and J by 0 bases, with 10 bases between them. Per the germline V gene, CDR1 is SGHRS and CDR2 is YFSETQ. This CDR3 is built from 15 residues. CDR3 sequence reads: CASSLVEGPSYEQYF. DNA for the CDR3: TGCGCCAGCAGCTTGGTGGAGGGCCCCTCCTACGAGCAGTACTTC.

J is TRBJ1-2 and V is TRBV27, with a possible D match to TRBD1 (6 bases). Per germline, CDR1 MNHEY and CDR2 SMNVEV (reference sequence). This CDR3 spans 13 amino acids. Between the trimmed V and J ends, which lost 6 bases and 4 bases, there was a span of 12 bases. Written as DNA, the CDR3 is TGTGCCAGCAGGAGGGGGTTAGTCTATGGCTACACCTTC. This translates into CASRRGLVYGYTF.

The V gene is TRBV9, the J gene TRBJ1-1; D is unclear. Trimming left V 0 bases short and J 11 bases short, with 17 bases between. Germline-derived CDR1 and CDR2 are SGDLS and YYNGEE. The CDR3 contains 14 residues. The CDR3 region has the DNA TGTGCCAGCAGCGTAGGGGGTGGTCCGGGGAGGGCTTTCTTT. Its protein product is CASSVGGGPGRAFF.

The chain has TRBV19 and TRBJ2-7, with D possibly being TRBD1 (5 bases). The CDR3 length is 14 residues. Germline-derived CDR1 and CDR2 are LNHDA and SQIVND (reference sequence). Trimming stripped 3 bases from V and 3 bases from J, with 12 bases between. The CDR3 region is CASSMISTDYEQYF. CDR3 DNA: TGTGCCAGTAGTATGATTTCGACAGACTACGAGCAGTACTTC.

This chain uses TRBV11-2 with TRBJ2-2; D remains unclear. Germline V gives CDR1 SGHAT, CDR2 FQNNGV. The length of the CDR3 is 19 residues. The germline V and J ends were trimmed by 5 bases and 1 base, with 23 bases remaining between them. The CDR3 nucleotides are TGTGCCAGCAGCCCCGTGGGGATGGGCATCCAATGGAACACCGGGGAGCTGTTTTTT. Encoded protein: CASSPVGMGIQWNTGELFF.

The rearrangement joins TRBV7-9 to TRBJ1-5; D possibly corresponds to TRBD1 (5 bases). Germline lookup yields CDR1 SEHNR and CDR2 FQNEAQ (reference sequence). The CDR3 totals 16 residues. With 4 bases removed from V and 1 base from J, the gap between germline ends came to 14 bases. The DNA of the CDR3 is TGTGCCAGCAGCTCACAGGCACTTGGGAGCAATCAGCCCCAGCATTTT. It codes for CASSSQALGSNQPQHF.

The rearrangement uses TRBV11-2 and TRBJ2-7; 14 bases are a match to TRBD2. The V and J ends lost 5 bases and 6 bases, in that order; junction bases with no gene match: 3. This CDR3 region has 14 residues. Germline CDR1 is SGHAT and CDR2 is FQNNGV. This CDR3 reads CASSMGLAGAEQYF. The CDR3 nucleotides read TGTGCCAGCAGCATGGGACTAGCGGGAGCCGAGCAGTACTTC. The whole variable domain, filled in from reference TRBV11-2 and TRBJ2-7, reads EAGVAQSPRYKIIEKRQSVAFWCNPISGHATLYWYQQILGQGPKLLIQFQNNGVVDDSQLPKDRFSAERLKGVDSTLKIQPAKLEDSAVYLCASSMGLAGAEQYFGPGTRLTVT.

The chain links TRBV7-6 to TRBJ2-2; D not certain. The germline V and J ends were trimmed by 5 bases and 5 bases, with 3 bases remaining between them. The length of the CDR3 is 11 residues. The germline gives CDR1 SGHVS, CDR2 FNYEAQ. CDR3 nucleotides: TGTGCCAGCAGCGATACCGGGGAGCTGTTTTTT. It encodes CASSDTGELFF.

The chain joins TRBV18 to TRBJ2-3; 9 bases match TRBD2. V shed 0 bases and J 2 bases; nucleotides not matched to a gene: 3. This CDR3 is built from 16 residues. Germline CDR1 KGHSH, CDR2 LQKENI. The CDR3 region is CASSPPGLASTDTQYF. In nucleotides, the CDR3 is TGTGCCAGCTCACCACCGGGACTAGCATCCACAGATACGCAGTATTTT.

This chain joins TRBV4-3 and TRBJ2-5; possibly TRBD1 for D (5 bases). The DNA end is a closer match to TRBJ2-7, so the J assignment may be wrong. Germline V CDR1 and CDR2: LGHNA, YSLEER. There are 14 residues in the CDR3. The CDR3 coding sequence is TGCGCCAGCAGCCACGGACACAACTCCTACGAGCAGTACTTC. Translation gives CASSHGHNSYEQYF.

The chain uses TRBV27 and TRBJ2-7, with TRBD1 identical over 9 bases. This CDR3 is built from 16 residues. CDR1 is MNHEY and CDR2 is SMNVEV in the germline V gene (reference sequence). V dropped 6 bases and J dropped 2; count of bases not matched to a gene: 11. In nucleotides, the CDR3 is TGTGCCAGCAGCTTCACAGGGGGCGCAAACGCCTACGAGCAGTACTTC. This codes for CASSFTGGANAYEQYF.

V is TRBV6-5 and J is TRBJ1-1; D not certain. V was cut by 5 bases and J by 4 bases, with 14 bases left in between. Germline assignment: CDR1 MNHEY and CDR2 SVGAGI. The CDR3 contains 14 residues. The CDR3: CASSTARARTEAFF. Written as DNA, the CDR3 is TGTGCCAGCAGTACCGCGCGGGCCCGCACTGAAGCTTTCTTT.

J is TRBJ1-6 and V is TRBV19; 9 bases agree with TRBD1. Germline V gene data show CDR1 as LNHDA and CDR2 as SQIVND (reference sequence). Trimming at V came to 10 bases and at J to 5 bases, leaving 9 bases not matched to a gene. The CDR3 length is 15 residues. The CDR3, as DNA: TGTGCCACTGCGACAGGGGGAGCCAATAATTCACCCCTCCACTTT. Its translation: CATATGGANNSPLHF.

V usage is TRBV6-1 and J usage is TRBJ1-2; TRBD1 matches 7 bases. Germline V gene lookup returns CDR1 MNHNS and CDR2 SASEGT. V was pared by 3 bases and J by 3 bases, with 4 bases of the junction left unmatched. This CDR3 comprises 14 residues. This chain's CDR3 is CASSDYTGDYGYTF. The CDR3 bases are TGTGCCAGCAGTGATTACACAGGGGACTATGGCTACACCTTC.

The chain has TRBV11-2 and TRBJ1-2, with D unclear. V was shortened by 8 bases and J by 6 bases, with 19 bases between the two germline ends. The CDR3 is 14 amino acids. Germline V CDR1 and CDR2: SGHAT, FQNNGV. The CDR3 DNA reads as TGTGCCAGCCGCCCCCCCTTCAGGAGCGATGGCTACACCTTC. Translation: CASRPPFRSDGYTF.

The chain couples TRBV19 to TRBJ2-3; 7 nucleotides agree with TRBD1. V was pared by 9 bases and J by 6 bases, with 6 bases of the junction left unmatched. The germline CDR1 and CDR2 sequences are LNHDA and SQIVND (reference sequence). This CDR3 has 12 residues. CDR3 DNA sequence: TGTGCCAGCAAAGACAGGGCCGATACGCAGTATTTT. This codes for CASKDRADTQYF. The full variable domain, in which reference TRBV19 and TRBJ2-3 provide the parts outside the CDR3, is DGGITQSPKYLFRKEGQNVTLSCEQNLNHDAMYWYRQDPGQGLRLIYYSQIVNDFQKGDIAEGYSVSREKKESFPLTVTSAQKNPTAFYLCASKDRADTQYFGPGTRLTVL.

The rearrangement uses TRBV19 and TRBJ2-6, with 9 bases fitting TRBD1. CDR3 length: 16 residues. The V gene end was trimmed by 5 bases and the J gene end by 2 bases; junction bases not matched to a gene: 4. Germline loops: CDR1 LNHDA, CDR2 SQIVND (reference sequence). CDR3 region: CASSPRDRAGANVLTF. In nucleotides, the CDR3 is TGTGCCAGTAGTCCTCGGGACAGGGCTGGGGCCAACGTCCTGACTTTC.